The T cell receptor beta chain under discussion was sequenced for a study of CD8+CD57+ T cells in acquired aplastic anemia. The template for TCR beta VDJ and CDR3 sequence profiling was genomic DNA. TCRdb processed the reads anew with MiXCR; each CDR3 protein has one entry. The data contain approximately 170,000 distinct CDR3 sequences, roughly 45% of them singletons. Sequenced patients had shown CD8+CD57+ cell expansion by flow cytometry. Study-wide findings and caveats: The study identified around 28 CD8+ CDR3 sequences shared by patients and controls.

CDR3 size: 14 residues. The germline V gene encodes CDR1 SGHTA and CDR2 FQGNSA. This clonotype was detected once. The target antigen is unknown. A junction boundary mismatches the germline segment, possibly from a read error. Sequenced material: sorted CD4+, CD8+, or CD8+CD57+ T cells (not recorded which) from PBMCs. This receptor was identified in a human donor with aplastic anemia. This chain links TRBV7-2 with TRBJ2-7; TRBD2 aligns across 11 bases. CDR3 amino acids: CASSLAGGRYEQYF. The CDR3 DNA follows: TGTGCCAGCAGCCTAGCGGGGGGTCGTTACGAGCAGTACTTC.